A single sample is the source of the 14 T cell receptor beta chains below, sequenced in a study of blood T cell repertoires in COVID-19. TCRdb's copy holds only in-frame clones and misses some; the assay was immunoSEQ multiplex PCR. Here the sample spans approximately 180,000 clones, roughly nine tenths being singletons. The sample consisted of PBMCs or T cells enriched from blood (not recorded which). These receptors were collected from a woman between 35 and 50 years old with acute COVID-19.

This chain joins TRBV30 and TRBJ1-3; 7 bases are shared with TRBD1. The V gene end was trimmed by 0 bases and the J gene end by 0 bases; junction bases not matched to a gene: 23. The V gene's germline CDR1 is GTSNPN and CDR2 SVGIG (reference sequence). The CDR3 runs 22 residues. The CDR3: CAWSVILTRYRTGFSSGNTIYF. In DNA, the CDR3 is TGTGCCTGGAGTGTAATCCTCACCCGATACCGGACAGGCTTCAGCTCTGGAAACACCATATATTTT. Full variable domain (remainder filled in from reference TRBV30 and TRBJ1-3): SQTIHQWPATLVQPVGSPLSLECTVEGTSNPNLYWYRQAAGRGLQLLFYSVGIGQISSEVPQNLSASRPQDRQFILSSKKLLLSDSGFYLCAWSVILTRYRTGFSSGNTIYFGEGSWLTVV.

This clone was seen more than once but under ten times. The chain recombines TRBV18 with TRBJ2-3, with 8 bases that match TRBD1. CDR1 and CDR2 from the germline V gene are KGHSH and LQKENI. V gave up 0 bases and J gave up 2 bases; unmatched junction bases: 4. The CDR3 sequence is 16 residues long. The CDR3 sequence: CASSPPGQEYTDTQYF. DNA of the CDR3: TGTGCCAGCTCACCACCGGGACAGGAGTACACAGATACGCAGTATTTT.

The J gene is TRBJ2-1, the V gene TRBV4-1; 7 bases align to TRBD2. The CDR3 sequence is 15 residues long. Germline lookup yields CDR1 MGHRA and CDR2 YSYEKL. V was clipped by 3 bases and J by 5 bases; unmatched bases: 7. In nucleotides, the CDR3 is TGCGCCAGCAGCCAGTGGAGCGGGGAGAACAATGAGCAGTTCTTC. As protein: CASSQWSGENNEQFF.

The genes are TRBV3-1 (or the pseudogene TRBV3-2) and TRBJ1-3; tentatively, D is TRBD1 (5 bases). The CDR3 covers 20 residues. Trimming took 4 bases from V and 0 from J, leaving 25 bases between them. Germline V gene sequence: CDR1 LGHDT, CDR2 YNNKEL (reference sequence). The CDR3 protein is CASSRKPSGTGHLSGNTIYF. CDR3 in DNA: TGTGCCAGCAGCCGAAAACCCTCCGGGACTGGTCACCTCTCTGGAAACACCATATATTTT.

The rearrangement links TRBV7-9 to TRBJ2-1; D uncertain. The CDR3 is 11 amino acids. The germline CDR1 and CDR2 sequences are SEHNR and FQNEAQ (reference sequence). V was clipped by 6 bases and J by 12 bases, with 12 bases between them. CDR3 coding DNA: TGTGCCAGCAGTGCACTCTGGTGGCAGTTCTTC. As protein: CASSALWWQFF.

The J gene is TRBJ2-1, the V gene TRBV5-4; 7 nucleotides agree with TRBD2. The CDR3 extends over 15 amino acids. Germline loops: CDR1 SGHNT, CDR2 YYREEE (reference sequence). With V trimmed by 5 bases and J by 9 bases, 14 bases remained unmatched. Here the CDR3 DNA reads TGTGCCAGCAGGACGAGCGGGGACCTTTTGGTTGAGCAGTTCTTC. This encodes CASRTSGDLLVEQFF.

The CDR3 loop is CASSPRQLAGDPYEQYF. In DNA, the CDR3 is TGTGCCAGCAGTCCGCGCCAACTAGCGGGGGACCCCTACGAGCAGTACTTC. V is TRBV27 and J is TRBJ2-7; 11 bases align to TRBD2. V lost 5 bases to trimming and J lost 2 bases; unmatched junction nucleotides: 11. CDR1 and CDR2 (germline): MNHEY, SMNVEV (reference sequence). There are 17 residues in the CDR3.

The CDR3 loop reads CASTSNRRNYEQYF. CDR3 DNA sequence: TGTGCCAGCACCAGTAACAGGAGAAACTACGAGCAGTACTTC. This chain uses TRBV28 with TRBJ2-7, with TRBD1 as a possible D gene (5 bases). The germline gives CDR1 MDHEN, CDR2 SYDVKM. This CDR3 is 14 amino acids long. The V end was cut by 7 bases, the J end by 3 bases, with 16 bases between.

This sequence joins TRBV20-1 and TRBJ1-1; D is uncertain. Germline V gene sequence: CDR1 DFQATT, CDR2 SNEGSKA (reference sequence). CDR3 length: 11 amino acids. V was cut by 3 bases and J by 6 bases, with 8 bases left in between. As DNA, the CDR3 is TGCAGTGCTAGGTTAGTCTCTGAAGCTTTCTTT. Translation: CSARLVSEAFF.

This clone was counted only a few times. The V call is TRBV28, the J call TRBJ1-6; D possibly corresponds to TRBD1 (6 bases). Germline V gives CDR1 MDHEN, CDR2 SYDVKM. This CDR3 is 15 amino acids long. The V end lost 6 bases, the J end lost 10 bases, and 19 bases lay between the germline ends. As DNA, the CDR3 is TGTGCCAGCAGCTTTAGGGGGGGCGCGGGATCACCCCTCCACTTT. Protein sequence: CASSFRGGAGSPLHF.

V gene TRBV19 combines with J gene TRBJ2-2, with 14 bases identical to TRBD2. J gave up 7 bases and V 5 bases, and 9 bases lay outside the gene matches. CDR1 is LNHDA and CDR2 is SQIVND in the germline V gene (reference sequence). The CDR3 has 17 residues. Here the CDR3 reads CASSPGTSGSYGGELFF. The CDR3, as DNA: TGTGCCAGTAGTCCCGGGACTAGCGGGAGCTATGGCGGGGAGCTGTTTTTT.

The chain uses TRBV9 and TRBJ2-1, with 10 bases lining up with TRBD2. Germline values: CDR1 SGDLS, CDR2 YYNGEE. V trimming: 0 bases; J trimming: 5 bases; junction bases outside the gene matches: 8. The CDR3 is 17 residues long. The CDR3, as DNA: TGTGCCAGCAGCGTAGACGTGTCTAGCGGGAGCCACAATGAGCAGTTCTTC. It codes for CASSVDVSSGSHNEQFF.

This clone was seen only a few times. The CDR3 is CASSQRIRDNSPLHF. DNA for the CDR3: TGTGCCAGCAGCCAGCGAATCCGCGATAATTCACCCCTCCACTTT. This chain uses TRBV4-2 with TRBJ1-6; D not certain. This CDR3 comprises 15 residues. The V and J ends lost 3 bases and 5 bases respectively, with 11 bases between them. The germline CDR1 and CDR2 sequences are LGHNA and YNFKEQ.

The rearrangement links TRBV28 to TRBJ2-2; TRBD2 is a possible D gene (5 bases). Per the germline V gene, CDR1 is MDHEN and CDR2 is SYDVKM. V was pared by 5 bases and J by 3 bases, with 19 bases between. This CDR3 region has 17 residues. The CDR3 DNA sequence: TGTGCCAGCAGTCCATACTCTCCGGGAACCTACACCGGGGAGCTGTTTTTT. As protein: CASSPYSPGTYTGELFF.